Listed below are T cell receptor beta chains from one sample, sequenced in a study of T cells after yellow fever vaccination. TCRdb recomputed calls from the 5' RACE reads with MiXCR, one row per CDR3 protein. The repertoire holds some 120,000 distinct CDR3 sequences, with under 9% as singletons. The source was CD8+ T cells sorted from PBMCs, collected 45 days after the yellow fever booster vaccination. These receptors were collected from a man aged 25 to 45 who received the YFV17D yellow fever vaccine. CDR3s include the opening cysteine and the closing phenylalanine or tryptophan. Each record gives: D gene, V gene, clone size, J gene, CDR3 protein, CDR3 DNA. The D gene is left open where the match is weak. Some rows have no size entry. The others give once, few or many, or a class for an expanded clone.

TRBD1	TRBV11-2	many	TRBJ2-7	CASSSDDRVYEQYF	TGTGCCAGCAGCTCCGATGACAGGGTCTACGAGCAGTACTTC
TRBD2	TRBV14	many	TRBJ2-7	CASSREREWYEQYF	TGTGCCAGCAGCCGGGAGCGGGAGTGGTACGAGCAGTACTTC
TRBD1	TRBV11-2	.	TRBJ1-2	CASSFGQGVFYGYTF	TGTGCCAGCAGCTTCGGACAGGGCGTCTTCTATGGCTACACCTTC
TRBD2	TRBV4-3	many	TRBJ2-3	CASSQGGGLTRTDTQYF	TGCGCCAGCAGCCAAGGCGGGGGACTAACTCGCACAGATACGCAGTATTTT
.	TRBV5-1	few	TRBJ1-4	CASSGTNSNEKLFF	TGCGCCAGCAGCGGGACAAACTCTAATGAAAAACTGTTTTTT
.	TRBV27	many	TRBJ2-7	CASSLSWETYEQYF	TGTGCCAGCAGTTTATCTTGGGAGACCTACGAGCAGTACTTC
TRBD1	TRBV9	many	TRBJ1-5	CASSATGTGFQPQHF	TGTGCCAGCAGCGCAACCGGGACAGGGTTTCAGCCCCAGCATTTT
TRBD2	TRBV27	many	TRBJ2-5	CASSFSMTSGQYF	TGTGCCAGCAGTTTTTCTATGACTAGCGGCCAGTACTTC
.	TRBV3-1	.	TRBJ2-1	CASSQDPALLATGHNEQFF	TGTGCCAGCAGCCAAGATCCCGCCCTACTAGCTACTGGACACAATGAGCAGTTCTTC
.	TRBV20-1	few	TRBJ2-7	CSAREEGAGTLYEQYF	TGCAGTGCCAGAGAGGAGGGGGCGGGAACTCTCTACGAGCAGTACTTC
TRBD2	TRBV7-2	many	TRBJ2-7	CASSVTSGLIYEQYF	TGTGCCAGCAGCGTAACTAGCGGGCTAATCTACGAGCAGTACTTC
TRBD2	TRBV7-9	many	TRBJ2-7	CASSRLPSGSIYEQYF	TGTGCCAGCAGCCGTCTGCCTAGCGGGAGTATTTACGAGCAGTACTTC
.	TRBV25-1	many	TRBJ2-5	CASSADYAPPFQETQYF	TGTGCCAGCAGTGCCGATTACGCCCCTCCCTTCCAAGAGACCCAGTACTTC
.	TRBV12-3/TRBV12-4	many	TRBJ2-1	CATSGGSVNEQFF	TGTGCCACCAGTGGCGGGTCTGTCAATGAGCAGTTCTTC
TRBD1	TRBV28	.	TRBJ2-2	CASSPGQGAPNTGELFF	TGTGCCAGCAGTCCCGGACAGGGGGCCCCGAACACCGGGGAGCTGTTTTTT
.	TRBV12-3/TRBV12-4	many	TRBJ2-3	CASSIMRSTDTQYF	TGTGCCAGCAGTATAATGCGGAGCACAGATACGCAGTATTTT
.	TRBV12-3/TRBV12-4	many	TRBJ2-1	CASSPTGKDEQFF	TGTGCCAGCAGTCCCACAGGAAAAGATGAGCAGTTCTTC
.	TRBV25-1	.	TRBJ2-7	CASSEYSLGRKAYEQYF	TGTGCCAGCAGTGAATATAGCTTGGGAAGAAAAGCCTACGAGCAGTACTTC
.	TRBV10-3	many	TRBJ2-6	CAISEPESGANVLTF	TGTGCCATCAGTGAGCCCGAATCTGGGGCCAACGTCCTGACTTTC
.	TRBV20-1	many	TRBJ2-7	CSARDPGGSYEQYF	TGCAGTGCTAGAGATCCCGGGGGTTCCTACGAGCAGTACTTC
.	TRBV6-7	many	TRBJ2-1	CASGASRPDEQFF	TGTGCCAGCGGGGCGTCCCGCCCCGATGAGCAGTTCTTC
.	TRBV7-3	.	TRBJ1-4	CASSFLTLLTNEKLFF	TGTGCCAGCAGCTTCCTCACACTGCTCACTAATGAAAAACTGTTTTTT
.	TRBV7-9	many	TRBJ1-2	CASSAGDGYTF	TGTGCCAGCAGCGCGGGGGATGGCTACACCTTC
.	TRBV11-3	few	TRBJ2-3	CASMGGRTDTQYF	TGTGCCAGCATGGGCGGTCGCACAGATACGCAGTATTTT
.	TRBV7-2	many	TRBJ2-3	CASSLVPPDTQYF	TGTGCCAGCAGCTTGGTCCCCCCAGATACGCAGTATTTT
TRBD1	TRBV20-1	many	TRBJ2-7	CSADRQGYEQYF	TGCAGTGCAGACAGACAGGGCTACGAGCAGTACTTC
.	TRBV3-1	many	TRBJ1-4	CASSHLDPNEKLFF	TGTGCCAGCAGCCACCTGGATCCTAATGAAAAACTGTTTTTT
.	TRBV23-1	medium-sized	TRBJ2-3	CASSQITKGQDTQYF	TGCGCCAGCAGCCAAATAACCAAGGGGCAAGATACGCAGTATTTT
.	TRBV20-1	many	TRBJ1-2	CSALSTGRGYTF	TGCAGTGCTCTCTCAACGGGTCGTGGCTACACCTTC